This T cell receptor beta chain stems from a study of control samples from healthy donors and cancer patients. Libraries were prepared by immunoSEQ multiplex PCR; TCRdb keeps only in-frame clonotypes and omits some of them. The sample has more than 110,000 clones; 80% to 95% are singletons. Between the trimmed V and J ends, which lost 5 bases and 5 bases, there was a span of 19 bases. The germline CDR1 and CDR2 sequences are SGHAT and FQNNGV. The CDR3 length is 16 residues. The source material was blood. The sequence was collected from a man younger than 45 in good health. V gene TRBV11-2 combines with J gene TRBJ2-1; D possibly corresponds to TRBD2 (6 bases). CDR3 DNA sequence: TGTGCCAGCAGCCCCCGGACGGGGCGGGGCAACAATGAGCAGTTCTTC. It yields the protein CASSPRTGRGNNEQFF.